This paragraph reports one T cell receptor (beta chain). Its antigen is unknown. Libraries for TCRalpha and TCRbeta carried sample barcodes and unique molecular identifiers via 5'RACE. TCRdb reprocessed the 5' RACE reads with MiXCR, giving one entry per CDR3 protein. In the table there are 500,000 to 600,000 distinct CDR3 sequences, over 15% of which are singletons. The sample comes from a study of T-cell memory formation after mild COVID-19. Study-level background: TCR clusters were largely donor specific.

General study results and limits: CD4+ contracting clones were mainly CM and EM; CD8+ ones, EMRA. Clones shrinking from day 15 to 85 showed even CD4/CD8 mixes; later expanders tilted CD4+.

V lost 5 bases and J lost 0, with 20 bases in between. Germline assignment: CDR1 SGHTA and CDR2 FQGNSA. The CDR3 totals 18 residues. Sample: PBMCs or a T cell subset sorted from them (not recorded which). The clonotype originates from an adult woman who had mild COVID-19 (a few samples of this study predate the infection). Cell type and time point are not known. The V gene is TRBV7-2, the J gene TRBJ1-3; D perhaps matches TRBD1 (5 bases). The CDR3 loop reads CASSISGTPTLSGNTIYF. CDR3 bases: TGTGCCAGCAGCATATCCGGGACTCCAACGCTCTCTGGAAACACCATATATTTT.